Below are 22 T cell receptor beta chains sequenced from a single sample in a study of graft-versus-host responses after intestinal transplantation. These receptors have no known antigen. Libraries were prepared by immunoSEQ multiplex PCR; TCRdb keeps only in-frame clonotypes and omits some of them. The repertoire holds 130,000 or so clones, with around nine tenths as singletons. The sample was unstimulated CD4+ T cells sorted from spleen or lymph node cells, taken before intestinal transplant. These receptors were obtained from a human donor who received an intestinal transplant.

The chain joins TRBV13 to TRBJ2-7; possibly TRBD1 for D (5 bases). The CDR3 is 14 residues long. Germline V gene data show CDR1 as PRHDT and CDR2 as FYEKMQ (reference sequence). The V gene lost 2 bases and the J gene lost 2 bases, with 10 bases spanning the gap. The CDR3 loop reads CASSLMGPAYEQYF. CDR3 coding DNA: TGTGCCAGCAGCTTAATGGGGCCTGCCTACGAGCAGTACTTC.

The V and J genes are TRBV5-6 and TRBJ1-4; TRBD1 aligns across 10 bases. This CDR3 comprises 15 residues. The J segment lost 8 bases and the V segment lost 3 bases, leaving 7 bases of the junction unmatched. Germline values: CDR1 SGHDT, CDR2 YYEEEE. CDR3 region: CASSSRDRGGEKLFF. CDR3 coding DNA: TGTGCCAGCAGCTCCAGGGACAGGGGTGGGGAAAAACTGTTTTTT.

The CDR3 reads CASSQGVLPRETQYF. The CDR3 DNA reads as TGTGCCAGCAGCCAAGGGGTTTTGCCGCGGGAGACCCAGTACTTC. The J gene is TRBJ2-5, the V gene TRBV14; D gene ambiguous. Germline V gene data show CDR1 as SGHDN and CDR2 as FVKESK. The CDR3 contains 15 residues. Deletions cut 1 base from V and 5 bases from J, with 14 bases between.

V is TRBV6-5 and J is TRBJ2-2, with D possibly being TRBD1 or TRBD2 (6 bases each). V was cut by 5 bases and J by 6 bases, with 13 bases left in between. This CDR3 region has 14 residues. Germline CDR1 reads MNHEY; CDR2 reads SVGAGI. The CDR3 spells CASSDRGASGELFF. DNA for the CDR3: TGTGCCAGCAGTGATAGGGGGGCCTCCGGGGAGCTGTTTTTT.

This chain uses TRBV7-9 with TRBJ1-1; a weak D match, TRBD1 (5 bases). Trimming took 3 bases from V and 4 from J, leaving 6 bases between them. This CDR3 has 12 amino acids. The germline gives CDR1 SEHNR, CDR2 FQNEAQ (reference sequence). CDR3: CASSFGATEAFF. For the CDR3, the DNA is TGTGCCAGCAGCTTCGGGGCCACTGAAGCTTTCTTT.

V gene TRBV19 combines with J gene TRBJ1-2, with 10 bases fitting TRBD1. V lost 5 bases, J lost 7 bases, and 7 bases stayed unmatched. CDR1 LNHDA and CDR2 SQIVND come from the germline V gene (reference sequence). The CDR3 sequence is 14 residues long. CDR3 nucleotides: TGTGCCAGTAGTGCGGGACAGGGGATTCTTGGCTACACCTTC. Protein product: CASSAGQGILGYTF.

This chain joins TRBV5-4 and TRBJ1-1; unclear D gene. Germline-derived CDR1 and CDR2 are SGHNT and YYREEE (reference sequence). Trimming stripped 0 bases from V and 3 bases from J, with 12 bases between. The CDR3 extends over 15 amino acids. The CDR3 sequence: CASSLDVGKYTEAFF. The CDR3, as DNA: TGTGCCAGCAGCTTGGATGTAGGGAAGTACACTGAAGCTTTCTTT.

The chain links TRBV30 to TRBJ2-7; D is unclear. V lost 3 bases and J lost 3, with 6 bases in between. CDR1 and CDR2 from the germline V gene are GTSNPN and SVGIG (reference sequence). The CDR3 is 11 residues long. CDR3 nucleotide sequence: TGTGCCTGGAGGCGCTTCTACGAGCAGTACTTC. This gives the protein CAWRRFYEQYF.

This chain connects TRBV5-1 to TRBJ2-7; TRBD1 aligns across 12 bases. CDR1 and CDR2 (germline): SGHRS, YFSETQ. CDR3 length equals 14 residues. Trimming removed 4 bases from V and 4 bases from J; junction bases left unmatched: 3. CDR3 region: CASSRDRGLYEQYF. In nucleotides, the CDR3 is TGCGCCAGCAGCCGGGACAGGGGGCTATACGAGCAGTACTTC.

The CDR3 sequence: CASSPQGHNYGYTF. The CDR3 bases are TGTGCCAGCTCACCACAGGGGCACAACTATGGCTACACCTTC. The chain links TRBV18 to TRBJ1-2, with D perhaps TRBD1 (5 bases). The length of the CDR3 is 14 residues. CDR1 and CDR2 from the germline V gene are KGHSH and LQKENI. The germline V and J ends were trimmed by 1 base and 2 bases, with 8 bases remaining between them.

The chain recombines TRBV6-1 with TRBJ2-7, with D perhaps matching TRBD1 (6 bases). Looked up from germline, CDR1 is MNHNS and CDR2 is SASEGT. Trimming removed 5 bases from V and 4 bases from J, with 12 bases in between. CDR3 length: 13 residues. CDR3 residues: CASSSLQGYEQYF. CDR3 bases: TGTGCCAGCAGTTCACTACAGGGATACGAGCAGTACTTC.

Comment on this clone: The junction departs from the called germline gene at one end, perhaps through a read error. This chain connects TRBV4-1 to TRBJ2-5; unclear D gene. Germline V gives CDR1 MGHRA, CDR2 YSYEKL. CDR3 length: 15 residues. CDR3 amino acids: CASSLGMLREETQYF. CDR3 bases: TGTGCCAGCAGCCTCGGTATGCTCCGAGAAGAGACCCAGTACTTC.

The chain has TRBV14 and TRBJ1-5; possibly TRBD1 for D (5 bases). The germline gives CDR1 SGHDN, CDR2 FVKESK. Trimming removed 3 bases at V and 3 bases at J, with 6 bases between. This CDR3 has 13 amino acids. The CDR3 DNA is TGTGCCAGCAGCCAGGGGACCAATCAGCCCCAGCATTTT. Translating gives CASSQGTNQPQHF.

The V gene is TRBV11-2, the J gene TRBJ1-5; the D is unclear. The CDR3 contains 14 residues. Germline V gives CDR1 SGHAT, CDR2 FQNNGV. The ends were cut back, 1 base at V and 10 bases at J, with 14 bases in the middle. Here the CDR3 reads CASSLGLTGEPQHF. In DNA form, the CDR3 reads TGTGCCAGCAGCTTAGGGCTTACCGGGGAACCCCAGCATTTT.

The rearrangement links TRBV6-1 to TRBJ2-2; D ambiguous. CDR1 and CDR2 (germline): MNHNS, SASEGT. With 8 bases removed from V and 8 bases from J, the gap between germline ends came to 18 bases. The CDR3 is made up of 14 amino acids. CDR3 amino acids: CASGKDRLEGELFF. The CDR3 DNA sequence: TGTGCCAGCGGAAAGGACCGTTTAGAAGGGGAGCTGTTTTTT.

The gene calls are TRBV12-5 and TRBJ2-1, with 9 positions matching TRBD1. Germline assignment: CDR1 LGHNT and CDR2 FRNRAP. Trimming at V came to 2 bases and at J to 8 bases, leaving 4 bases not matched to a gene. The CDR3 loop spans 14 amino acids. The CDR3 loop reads CASGLRTGVDEQFF. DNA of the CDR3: TGTGCTAGTGGTTTGAGGACAGGGGTCGATGAGCAGTTCTTC.

CDR3 residues: CASSPVYGYTF. For the CDR3, the DNA is TGTGCCAGCAGCCCAGTGTATGGCTACACCTTC. The chain combines TRBV6-5 with TRBJ1-2; D not resolved. Deletions cut 6 bases from V and 5 bases from J, with 7 bases between. The CDR3 totals 11 residues. Germline assignment: CDR1 MNHEY and CDR2 SVGAGI.

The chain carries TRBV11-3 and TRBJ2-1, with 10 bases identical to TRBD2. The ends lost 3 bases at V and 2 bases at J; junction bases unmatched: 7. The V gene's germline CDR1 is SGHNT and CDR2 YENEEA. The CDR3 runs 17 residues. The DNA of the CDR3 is TGTGCCAGCAGCTTTTGGATTAGCGGGGGGACCTACAATGAGCAGTTCTTC. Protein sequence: CASSFWISGGTYNEQFF.

The DNA of the CDR3 is TGTGCCAGCTCACTAACGGCAACGGATGAAAAACTGTTTTTT. Protein product: CASSLTATDEKLFF. The gene calls are TRBV18 and TRBJ1-4; D is unclear. Germline values: CDR1 KGHSH, CDR2 LQKENI. V dropped 4 bases and J dropped 6 bases, with 12 bases sitting between them. The CDR3 spans 14 residues.

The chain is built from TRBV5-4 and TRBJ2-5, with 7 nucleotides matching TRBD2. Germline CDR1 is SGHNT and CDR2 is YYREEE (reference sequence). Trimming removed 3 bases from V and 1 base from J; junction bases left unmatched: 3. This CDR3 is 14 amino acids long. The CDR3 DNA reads TGTGCCAGCAGCTGGGAGCGGGGCCAAGAGACCCAGTACTTC. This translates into CASSWERGQETQYF. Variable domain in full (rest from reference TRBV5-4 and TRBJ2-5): ETGVTQSPTHLIKTRGQQVTLRCSSQSGHNTVSWYQQALGQGPQFIFQYYREEENGRGNFPPRFSGLQFPNYSSELNVNALELDDSALYLCASSWERGQETQYFGPGTRLLVL.

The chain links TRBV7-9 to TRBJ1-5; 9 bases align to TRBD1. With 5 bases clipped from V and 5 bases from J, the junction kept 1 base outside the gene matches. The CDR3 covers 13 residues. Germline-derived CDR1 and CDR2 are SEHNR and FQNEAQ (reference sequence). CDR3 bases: TGTGCCAGCAGCCGACAGGGGGATCAGCCCCAGCATTTT. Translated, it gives CASSRQGDQPQHF.

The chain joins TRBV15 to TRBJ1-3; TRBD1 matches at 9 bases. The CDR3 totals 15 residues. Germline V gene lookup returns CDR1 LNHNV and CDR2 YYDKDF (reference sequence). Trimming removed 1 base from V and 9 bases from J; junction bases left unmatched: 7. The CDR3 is CATSRGLDRGVTIYF. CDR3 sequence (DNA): TGTGCCACCAGCAGAGGGTTGGACAGGGGAGTCACCATATATTTT.